The 20 T cell receptor beta chains below come from one sample, sequenced in a study of cytomegalovirus exposure and HLA in healthy donors. The PCR employed 60 Vbeta primers together with 13 Jbeta primers. The data were produced by immunoSEQ multiplex PCR, yet TCRdb's version contains in-frame clones alone and is incomplete. Among 80,000 to 100,000 clones, more than 65% were seen once, and the ten largest hold 16%. The sequenced sample consisted of PBMCs. The source of these receptors is a woman younger than 35 in good health and CMV-seropositive.

The CDR3 reads CASRTFRGNYGYTF. DNA for the CDR3: TGTGCCAGCAGGACCTTCAGGGGAAACTATGGCTACACCTTC. The chain has TRBV28 and TRBJ1-2; possibly TRBD1 for D (6 bases). Germline loops: CDR1 MDHEN, CDR2 SYDVKM. The CDR3 spans 14 residues. The germline V and J ends were trimmed by 6 bases and 2 bases, with 13 bases remaining between them.

The CDR3 reads CASTRQGQDYGYTF. The CDR3 DNA reads TGTGCCAGCACCAGACAGGGGCAAGACTATGGCTACACCTTC. The chain links TRBV7-9 to TRBJ1-2, with TRBD1 identical over 8 bases. The CDR3 sequence is 14 residues long. Germline CDR1 reads SEHNR; CDR2 reads FQNEAQ (reference sequence). The ends lost 7 bases at V and 3 bases at J; junction bases unmatched: 7.

V gene TRBV4-1 combines with J gene TRBJ1-4; 7 positions match TRBD1. CDR3 size: 13 residues. Germline V gene lookup returns CDR1 MGHRA and CDR2 YSYEKL. The J segment lost 14 bases and the V segment lost 1 base, leaving 7 bases of the junction unmatched. The CDR3 loop reads CASSQVLLGGLFF. CDR3 bases: TGCGCCAGCAGCCAAGTGTTATTAGGGGGCCTGTTTTTT.

The CDR3 coding sequence is TGTGCCAGCGGGGGACAGTTCTACGAGCAGTACTTC. Its protein product is CASGGQFYEQYF. The rearrangement joins TRBV28 to TRBJ2-7, with 7 bases matching TRBD1. This CDR3 is built from 12 residues. V lost 8 bases to trimming and J lost 3 bases; unmatched junction nucleotides: 4. From germline, CDR1 is MDHEN and CDR2 SYDVKM.

The chain combines TRBV15 with TRBJ1-5; possibly TRBD1 for D (5 bases). V was pared by 0 bases and J by 4 bases, with 10 bases between. Per germline, CDR1 LNHNV and CDR2 YYDKDF (reference sequence). The CDR3 consists of 15 residues. The CDR3 DNA follows: TGTGCCACCAGCAGAGATGGGGGGTGGAATCAGCCCCAGCATTTT. It encodes CATSRDGGWNQPQHF.

The genes are TRBV28 and TRBJ2-7; 10 bases fit TRBD2. The CDR3 is made up of 13 amino acids. Germline V lookup: CDR1 MDHEN, CDR2 SYDVKM. V lost 7 bases, J lost 1 base, and 1 base stayed unmatched. For the CDR3, the DNA is TGTGCCAGCACTAGCGGGAGTTCCTACGAGCAGTACTTC. Its protein is CASTSGSSYEQYF.

In its sample, this clone was seen a few times. The chain joins TRBV28 to TRBJ2-7, with 8 bases lining up with TRBD1. Germline assignment: CDR1 MDHEN and CDR2 SYDVKM. CDR3 length: 17 residues. V was pared by 3 bases and J by 5 bases, with 15 bases of the junction left unmatched. This CDR3 reads CASSFSSGTGVRDEQYF. In DNA, the CDR3 is TGTGCCAGCAGTTTTTCCTCCGGGACAGGCGTACGAGACGAGCAGTACTTC.

This clone was seen once. The CDR3 here is CASTAMGLTYEQYF. The CDR3 DNA follows: TGTGCCAGCACCGCTATGGGACTTACCTACGAGCAGTACTTC. The chain employs TRBV28 and TRBJ2-7; possible D gene TRBD2, 6 bases. CDR3 length: 14 amino acids. Germline-derived CDR1 and CDR2 are MDHEN and SYDVKM. V lost 7 bases, J lost 2 bases, and 15 bases lay in between.

The chain has TRBV29-1 and TRBJ2-7; D is unresolved. Trimming removed 2 bases at V and 7 bases at J, with 9 bases between. Germline-derived CDR1 and CDR2 are SQVTM and ANQGSEA. CDR3 size: 11 residues. In DNA, the CDR3 is TGCAGCGTTGAAAAGTCTAGAGAGCAGTACTTC. Residues: CSVEKSREQYF.

The chain is built from TRBV9 and TRBJ2-3, with 7 bases fitting TRBD1. The J segment lost 5 bases and the V segment lost 3 bases, leaving 3 bases of the junction unmatched. The germline V gene has CDR1 SGDLS and CDR2 YYNGEE. The CDR3 has 13 amino acids. CDR3 nucleotide sequence: TGTGCCAGCAGCGCCTGGACAGGAGATACGCAGTATTTT. Protein product: CASSAWTGDTQYF.

This rearrangement joins TRBV5-4 to TRBJ1-1; TRBD1 agrees at 8 bases. From germline, CDR1 is SGHNT and CDR2 YYREEE (reference sequence). The CDR3 is made up of 15 amino acids. Unmatched junction bases numbered 10, after V lost 4 bases and J lost 5 bases. The CDR3 is CASSTLTGVWTEAFF. For the CDR3, the DNA is TGTGCCAGCAGCACTTTGACAGGGGTGTGGACTGAAGCTTTCTTT.

This sequence joins TRBV7-2 and TRBJ2-5; D is perhaps TRBD1 (5 bases). Germline values: CDR1 SGHTA, CDR2 FQGNSA. The CDR3 is made up of 13 amino acids. Between the trimmed V and J ends, which lost 5 bases and 1 base, there was a span of 8 bases. CDR3 nucleotides: TGTGCCAGCAGCCGACAGTTCCAAGAGACCCAGTACTTC. As protein: CASSRQFQETQYF.

The chain has TRBV6-5 and TRBJ2-5, with unresolved D. The DNA matches TRBJ2-7 better at its end, which makes the J call doubtful. From germline, CDR1 is MNHEY and CDR2 SVGAGI. The CDR3 covers 14 residues. Written as DNA, the CDR3 is TGTGCCAGCAGTTACTCCACCAAAACCTACGAGCAGTACTTC. This gives the protein CASSYSTKTYEQYF.

The chain recombines TRBV7-3 with TRBJ2-2; 11 bases are shared with TRBD2. The CDR3 is 17 residues long. V was pared by 7 bases and J by 7 bases, with 14 bases of the junction left unmatched. Germline CDR1 SGHTA, CDR2 FQGTGA. The CDR3 nucleotides read TGTGCCAGCAACAAGATAGCGGGAGGGCCTCAGGTCGGGGAGCTGTTTTTT. Translated, it gives CASNKIAGGPQVGELFF.

This clone was observed once. The chain recombines TRBV14 with TRBJ2-3; 13 bases agree with TRBD2. V dropped 5 bases and J dropped 5; count of bases not matched to a gene: 7. Per germline, CDR1 SGHDN and CDR2 FVKESK. This CDR3 region has 16 residues. CDR3 DNA sequence: TGTGCCAGCAGCAACCTACTAGCGGGGGGGAGAGATACGCAGTATTTT. Its protein is CASSNLLAGGRDTQYF.

For the CDR3, the DNA is TGTGCCAGCAGTCCCCGACAGGGCGGTACTGAAGCTTTCTTT. Translated: CASSPRQGGTEAFF. This chain uses TRBV28 with TRBJ1-1; 7 nucleotides align to TRBD1. The CDR3 spans 14 residues. In germline, CDR1 is MDHEN, CDR2 SYDVKM. V dropped 5 bases and J dropped 5; count of bases not matched to a gene: 8.

The chain has TRBV7-9 and TRBJ1-1, with unresolved D. The germline V gene has CDR1 SEHNR and CDR2 FQNEAQ (reference sequence). The CDR3 loop spans 13 amino acids. V dropped 5 bases and J dropped 6 bases, with 13 bases sitting between them. CDR3 in amino acids: CASSPGVGAEAFF. The CDR3 nucleotides read TGTGCCAGCAGCCCCGGAGTAGGCGCTGAAGCTTTCTTT. The variable domain in full, completed from reference TRBV7-9 and TRBJ1-1, reads DTGVSQNPRHKITKRGQNVTFRCDPISEHNRLYWYRQTLGQGPEFLTYFQNEAQLEKSRLLSDRFSAERPKGSFSTLEIQRTEQGDSAMYLCASSPGVGAEAFFGQGTRLTVV.

V is TRBV6-1 and J is TRBJ2-1; TRBD2 agrees at 7 bases. Germline lookup yields CDR1 MNHNS and CDR2 SASEGT. The junction had 5 bases not matched to a gene; V was cut back by 0 bases and J by 0 bases. CDR3 length: 17 residues. The CDR3 protein is CASSEALGGSSYNEQFF. The DNA for the CDR3 is TGTGCCAGCAGTGAAGCGCTAGGCGGGAGCTCCTACAATGAGCAGTTCTTC.

J is TRBJ2-7 and V is TRBV11-2, with 10 positions matching TRBD2. With 5 bases clipped from V and 1 base from J, the junction kept 5 bases outside the gene matches. Germline-derived CDR1 and CDR2 are SGHAT and FQNNGV. There are 15 residues in the CDR3. CDR3 sequence (DNA): TGTGCCAGCAGCCTACTAGCGGGAACTTCCTACGAGCAGTACTTC. This encodes CASSLLAGTSYEQYF.

This clone has more than one count but fewer than ten. V and J are TRBV21-1 and TRBJ2-2; the table calls TRBD2, which could not be checked here. TRBV21-1 is noted as a pseudogene. The CDR3 consists of 18 residues. CDR3 region: CASSKAGLTGPQSGELFF. CDR3 nucleotides: TGTGCCAGCAGCAAAGCGGGACTGACGGGACCACAGTCCGGGGAGCTGTTTTTT.